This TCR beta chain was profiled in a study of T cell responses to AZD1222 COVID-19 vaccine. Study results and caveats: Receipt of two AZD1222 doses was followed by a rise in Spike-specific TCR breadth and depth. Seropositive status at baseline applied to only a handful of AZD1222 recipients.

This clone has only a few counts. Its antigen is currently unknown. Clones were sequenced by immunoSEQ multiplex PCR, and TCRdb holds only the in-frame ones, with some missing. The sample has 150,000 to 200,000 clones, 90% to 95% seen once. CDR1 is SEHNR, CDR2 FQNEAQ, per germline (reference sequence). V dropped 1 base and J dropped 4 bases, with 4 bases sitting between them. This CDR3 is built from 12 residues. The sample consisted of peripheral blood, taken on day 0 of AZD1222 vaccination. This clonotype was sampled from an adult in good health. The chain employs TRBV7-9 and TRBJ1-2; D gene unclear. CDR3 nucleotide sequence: TGTGCCAGCAGCTTAGGGACCTATGGCTACACCTTC. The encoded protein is CASSLGTYGYTF.